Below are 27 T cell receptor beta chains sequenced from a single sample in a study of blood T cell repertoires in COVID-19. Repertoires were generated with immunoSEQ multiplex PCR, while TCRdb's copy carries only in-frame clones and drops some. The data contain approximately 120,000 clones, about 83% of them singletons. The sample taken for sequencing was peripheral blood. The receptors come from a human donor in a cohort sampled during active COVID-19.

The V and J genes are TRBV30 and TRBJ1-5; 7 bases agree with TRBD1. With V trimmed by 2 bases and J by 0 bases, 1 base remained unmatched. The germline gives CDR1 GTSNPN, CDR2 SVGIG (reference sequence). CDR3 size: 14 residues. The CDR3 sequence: CAWSPGGSNQPQHF. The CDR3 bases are TGTGCCTGGAGTCCAGGGGGTAGCAATCAGCCCCAGCATTTT.

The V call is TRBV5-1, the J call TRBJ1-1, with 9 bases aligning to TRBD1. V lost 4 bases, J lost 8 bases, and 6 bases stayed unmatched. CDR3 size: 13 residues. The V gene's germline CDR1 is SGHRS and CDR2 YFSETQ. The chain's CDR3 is CASSPGQGWEAFF. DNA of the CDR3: TGCGCCAGCAGCCCTGGACAGGGGTGGGAAGCTTTCTTT.

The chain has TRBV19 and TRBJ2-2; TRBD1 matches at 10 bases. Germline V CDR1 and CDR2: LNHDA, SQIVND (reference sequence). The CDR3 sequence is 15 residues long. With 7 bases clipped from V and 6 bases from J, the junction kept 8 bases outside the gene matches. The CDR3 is CASMTDRGRAGELFF. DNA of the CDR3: TGTGCCAGTATGACGGACAGGGGGAGAGCCGGGGAGCTGTTTTTT. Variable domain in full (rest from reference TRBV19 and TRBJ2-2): DGGITQSPKYLFRKEGQNVTLSCEQNLNHDAMYWYRQDPGQGLRLIYYSQIVNDFQKGDIAEGYSVSREKKESFPLTVTSAQKNPTAFYLCASMTDRGRAGELFFGEGSRLTVL.

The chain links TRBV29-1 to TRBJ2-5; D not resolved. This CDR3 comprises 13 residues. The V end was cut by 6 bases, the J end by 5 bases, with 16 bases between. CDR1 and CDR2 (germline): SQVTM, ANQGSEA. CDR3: CSVRSATRETQYF. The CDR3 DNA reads TGCAGCGTAAGATCGGCCACCAGGGAGACCCAGTACTTC.

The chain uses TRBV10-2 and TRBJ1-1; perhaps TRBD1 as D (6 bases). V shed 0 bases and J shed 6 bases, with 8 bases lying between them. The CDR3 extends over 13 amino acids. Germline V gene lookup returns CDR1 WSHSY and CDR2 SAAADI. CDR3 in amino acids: CASSESGGAEAFF. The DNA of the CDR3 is TGCGCCAGCAGTGAGTCTGGGGGCGCTGAAGCTTTCTTT.

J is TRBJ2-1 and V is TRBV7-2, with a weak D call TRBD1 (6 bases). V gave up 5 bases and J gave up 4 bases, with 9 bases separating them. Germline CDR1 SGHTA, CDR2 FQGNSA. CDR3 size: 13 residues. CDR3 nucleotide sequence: TGTGCCAGCAGCGTGGACAGATACAATGAGCAGTTCTTC. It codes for CASSVDRYNEQFF.

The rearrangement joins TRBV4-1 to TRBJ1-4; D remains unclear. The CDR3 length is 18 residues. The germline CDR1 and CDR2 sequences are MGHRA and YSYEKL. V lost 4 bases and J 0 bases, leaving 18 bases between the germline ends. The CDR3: CASSRTPGLATTNEKLFF. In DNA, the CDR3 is TGCGCCAGCAGCCGGACCCCGGGATTGGCTACAACTAATGAAAAACTGTTTTTT.

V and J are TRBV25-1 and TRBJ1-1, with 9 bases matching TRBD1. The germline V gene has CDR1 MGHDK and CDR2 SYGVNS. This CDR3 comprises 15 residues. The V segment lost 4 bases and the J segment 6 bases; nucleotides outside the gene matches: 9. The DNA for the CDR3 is TGTGCCAGCAGTGTAGCTGGGACAGGGAGCGCTGAAGCTTTCTTT. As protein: CASSVAGTGSAEAFF.

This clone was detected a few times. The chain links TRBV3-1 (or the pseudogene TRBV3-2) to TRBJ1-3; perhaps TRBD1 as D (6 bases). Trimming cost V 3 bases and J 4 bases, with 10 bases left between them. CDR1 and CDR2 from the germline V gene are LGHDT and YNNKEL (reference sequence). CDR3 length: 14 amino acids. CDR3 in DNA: TGTGCCAGCAGCCAGGGGGCGGCGGGAAACACCATATATTTT. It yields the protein CASSQGAAGNTIYF.

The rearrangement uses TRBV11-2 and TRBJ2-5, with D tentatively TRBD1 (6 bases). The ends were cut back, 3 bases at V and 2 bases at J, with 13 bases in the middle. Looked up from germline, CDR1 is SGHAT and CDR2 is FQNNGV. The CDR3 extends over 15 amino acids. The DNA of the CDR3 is TGTGCCAGCAGCTTCGGCAGGGGCCCTCAAGAGACCCAGTACTTC. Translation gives CASSFGRGPQETQYF.

CDR3 sequence reads: CASSVPGNLNSYTF. In nucleotides, the CDR3 is TGCGCCAGCAGCGTTCCGGGGAATCTAAACAGCTACACCTTC. This chain links TRBV5-1 with TRBJ1-2; D not certain. V was cut by 4 bases and J by 9 bases, with 19 bases left in between. The CDR3 sequence is 14 residues long. CDR1 and CDR2 (germline): SGHRS, YFSETQ.

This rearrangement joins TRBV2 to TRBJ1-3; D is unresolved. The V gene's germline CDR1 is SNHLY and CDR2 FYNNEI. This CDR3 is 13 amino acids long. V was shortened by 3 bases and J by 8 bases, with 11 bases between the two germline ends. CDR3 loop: CASSEPEEDTIYF. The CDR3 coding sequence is TGTGCCAGCAGTGAGCCCGAGGAGGACACCATATATTTT.

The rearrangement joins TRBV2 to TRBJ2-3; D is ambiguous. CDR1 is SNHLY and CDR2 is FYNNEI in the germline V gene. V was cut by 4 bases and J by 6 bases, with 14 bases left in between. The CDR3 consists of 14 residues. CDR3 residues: CASSGLDPGDTQYF. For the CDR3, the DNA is TGTGCCAGCAGTGGTCTGGATCCCGGGGATACGCAGTATTTT.

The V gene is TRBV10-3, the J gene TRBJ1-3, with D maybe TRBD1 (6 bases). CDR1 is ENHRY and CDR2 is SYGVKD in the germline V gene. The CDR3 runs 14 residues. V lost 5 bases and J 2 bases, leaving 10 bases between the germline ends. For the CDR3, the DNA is TGTGCCATCAGTCTAGGGGGAACTGGAAACACCATATATTTT. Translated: CAISLGGTGNTIYF.

CDR3 in amino acids: CASSIWGRANYGYTF. CDR3 in DNA: TGTGCCAGTAGTATATGGGGCCGAGCTAACTATGGCTACACCTTC. V and J are TRBV19 and TRBJ1-2; TRBD1 might be the D (5 bases). The germline V and J ends were trimmed by 2 bases and 0 bases, with 10 bases remaining between them. Germline CDR1 is LNHDA and CDR2 is SQIVND (reference sequence). CDR3 length: 15 amino acids.

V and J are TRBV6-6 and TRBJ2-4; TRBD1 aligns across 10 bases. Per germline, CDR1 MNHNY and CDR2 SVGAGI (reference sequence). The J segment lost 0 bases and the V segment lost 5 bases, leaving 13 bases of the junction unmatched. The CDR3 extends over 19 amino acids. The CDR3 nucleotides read TGTGCCAGCAGTCACCAGACAGGGGGCGCCCCATTAGCCAAAAACATTCAGTACTTC. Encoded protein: CASSHQTGGAPLAKNIQYF.

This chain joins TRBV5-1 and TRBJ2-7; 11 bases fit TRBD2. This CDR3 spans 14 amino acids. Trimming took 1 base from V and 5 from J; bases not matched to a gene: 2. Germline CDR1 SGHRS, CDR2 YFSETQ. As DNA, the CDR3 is TGCGCCAGCAGCTTGAGTAGCGGGGGGGACGAGCAGTACTTC. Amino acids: CASSLSSGGDEQYF.

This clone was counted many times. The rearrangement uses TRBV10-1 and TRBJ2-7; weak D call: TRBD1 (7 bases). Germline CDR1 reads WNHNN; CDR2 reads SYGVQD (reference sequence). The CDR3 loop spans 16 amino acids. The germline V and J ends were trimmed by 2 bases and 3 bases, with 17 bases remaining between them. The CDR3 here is CASSEGRRGLDYEQYF. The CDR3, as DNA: TGCGCCAGCAGTGAGGGTCGGAGGGGGCTCGACTACGAGCAGTACTTC.

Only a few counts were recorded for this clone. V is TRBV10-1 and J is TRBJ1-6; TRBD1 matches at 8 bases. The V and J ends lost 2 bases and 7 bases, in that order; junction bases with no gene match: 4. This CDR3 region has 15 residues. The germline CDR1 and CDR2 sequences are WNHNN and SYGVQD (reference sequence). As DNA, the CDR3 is TGCGCCAGCAGTGAGGGGCAGGGGGCGAATTCACCCCTCCACTTT. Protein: CASSEGQGANSPLHF.

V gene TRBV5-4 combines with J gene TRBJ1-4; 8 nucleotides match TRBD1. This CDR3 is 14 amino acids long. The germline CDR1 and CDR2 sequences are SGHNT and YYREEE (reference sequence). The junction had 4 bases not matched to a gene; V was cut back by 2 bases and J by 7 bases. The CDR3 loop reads CASSFTGGREKLFF. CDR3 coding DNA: TGTGCCAGCAGCTTCACAGGGGGTCGTGAAAAACTGTTTTTT.

The CDR3 DNA follows: TGTGCCAGCAGCTTGGCCGGGAAGCAGCCCCAGCATTTT. Protein sequence: CASSLAGKQPQHF. The genes are TRBV5-6 and TRBJ1-5; D gene uncertain. In germline, CDR1 is SGHDT, CDR2 YYEEEE. Between the trimmed V and J ends, which lost 0 bases and 7 bases, there was a span of 8 bases. CDR3 length: 13 residues.

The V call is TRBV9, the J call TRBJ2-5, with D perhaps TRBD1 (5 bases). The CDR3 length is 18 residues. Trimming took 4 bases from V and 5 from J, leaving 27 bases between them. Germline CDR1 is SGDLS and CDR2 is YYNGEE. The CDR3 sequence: CASSPQGPPTQRGETQYF. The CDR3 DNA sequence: TGTGCCAGCAGCCCGCAAGGGCCCCCAACTCAAAGGGGTGAGACCCAGTACTTC.

The DNA of the CDR3 is TGTGCCAGCAGCAAAGCGGGGCCCGGCACAGATACGCAGTATTTT. As protein: CASSKAGPGTDTQYF. This chain links TRBV6-5 with TRBJ2-3; 7 nucleotides align to TRBD2. The V segment lost 6 bases and the J segment 1 base; nucleotides outside the gene matches: 7. This CDR3 is 15 amino acids long. Germline-derived CDR1 and CDR2 are MNHEY and SVGAGI.

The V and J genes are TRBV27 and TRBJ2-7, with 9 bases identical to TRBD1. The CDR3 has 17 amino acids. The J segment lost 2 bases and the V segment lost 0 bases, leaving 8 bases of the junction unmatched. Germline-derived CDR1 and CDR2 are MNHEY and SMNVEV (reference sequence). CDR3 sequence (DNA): TGTGCCAGCAGTTTATCGGTGGGGGACAGGGAGACCTACGAGCAGTACTTC. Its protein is CASSLSVGDRETYEQYF.

CDR3: CASSQRGDRYEQYF. In nucleotides, the CDR3 is TGTGCCAGCAGCCAACGGGGGGACCGCTACGAGCAGTACTTC. This chain uses TRBV3-1 (or the pseudogene TRBV3-2) with TRBJ2-7; 7 positions agree with TRBD2. Trimming at V came to 2 bases and at J to 3 bases, leaving 4 bases not matched to a gene. Germline CDR1 LGHDT, CDR2 YNNKEL (reference sequence). This CDR3 is 14 amino acids long.

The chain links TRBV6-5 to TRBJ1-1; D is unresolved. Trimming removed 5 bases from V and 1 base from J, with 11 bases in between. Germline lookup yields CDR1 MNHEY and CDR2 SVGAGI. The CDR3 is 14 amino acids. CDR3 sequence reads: CASSPRGGNTEAFF. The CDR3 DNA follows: TGTGCCAGCAGTCCCCGGGGTGGGAACACTGAAGCTTTCTTT.

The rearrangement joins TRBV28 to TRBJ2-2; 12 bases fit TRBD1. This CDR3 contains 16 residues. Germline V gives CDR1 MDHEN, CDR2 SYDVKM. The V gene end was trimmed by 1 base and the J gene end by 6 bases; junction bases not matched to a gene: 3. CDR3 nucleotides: TGTGCCAGCAGTTTATTGGGGACAGGGGGCCCCGGGGAGCTGTTTTTT. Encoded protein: CASSLLGTGGPGELFF.